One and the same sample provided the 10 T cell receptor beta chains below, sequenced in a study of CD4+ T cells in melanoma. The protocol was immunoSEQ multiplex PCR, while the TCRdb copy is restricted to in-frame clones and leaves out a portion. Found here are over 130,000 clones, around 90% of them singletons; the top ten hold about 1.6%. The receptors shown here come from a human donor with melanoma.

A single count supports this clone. CDR3 DNA sequence: TGTGCCAGCAGTTTCGGACTAGCGGCGGATACGCAGTATTTT. Translating gives CASSFGLAADTQYF. The genes are TRBV27 and TRBJ2-3, with 10 positions matching TRBD2. From germline, CDR1 is MNHEY and CDR2 SMNVEV (reference sequence). The junction had 3 bases not matched to a gene; V was cut back by 3 bases and J by 6 bases. This CDR3 is built from 14 residues.

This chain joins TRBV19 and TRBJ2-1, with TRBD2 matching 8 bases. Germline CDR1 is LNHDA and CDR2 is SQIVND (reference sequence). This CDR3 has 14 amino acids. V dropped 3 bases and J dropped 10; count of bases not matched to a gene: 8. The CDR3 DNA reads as TGTGCCAGTAGTATCCAAGCGGGGGTCGGAGAGCAGTTCTTC. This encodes CASSIQAGVGEQFF.

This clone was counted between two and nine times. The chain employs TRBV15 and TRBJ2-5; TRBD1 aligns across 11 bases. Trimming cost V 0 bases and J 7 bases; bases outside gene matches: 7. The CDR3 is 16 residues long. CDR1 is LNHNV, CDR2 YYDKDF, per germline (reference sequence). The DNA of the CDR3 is TGTGCCACCAGCAGAGATCAGCCGGGACAGGGGGGGACCCAGTACTTC. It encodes CATSRDQPGQGGTQYF. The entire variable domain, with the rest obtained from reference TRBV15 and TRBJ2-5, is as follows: DAMVIQNPRYQVTQFGKPVTLSCSQTLNHNVMYWYQQKSSQAPKLLFHYYDKDFNNEADTPDNFQSRRPNTSFCFLDIRSPGLGDTAMYLCATSRDQPGQGGTQYFGPGTRLLVL.

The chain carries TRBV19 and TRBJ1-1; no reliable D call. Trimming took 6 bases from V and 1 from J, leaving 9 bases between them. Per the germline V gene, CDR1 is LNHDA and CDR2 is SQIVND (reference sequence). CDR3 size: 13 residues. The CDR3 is CASRTQTNTEAFF. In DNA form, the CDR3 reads TGTGCCAGTAGGACCCAGACGAACACTGAAGCTTTCTTT.

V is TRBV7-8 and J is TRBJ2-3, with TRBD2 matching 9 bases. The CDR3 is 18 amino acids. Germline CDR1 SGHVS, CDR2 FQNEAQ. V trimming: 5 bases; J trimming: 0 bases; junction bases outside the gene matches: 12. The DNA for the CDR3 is TGTGCCAGCAGCCCTACCTCTCTTAGCGGGGGTAGCACAGATACGCAGTATTTT. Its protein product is CASSPTSLSGGSTDTQYF.

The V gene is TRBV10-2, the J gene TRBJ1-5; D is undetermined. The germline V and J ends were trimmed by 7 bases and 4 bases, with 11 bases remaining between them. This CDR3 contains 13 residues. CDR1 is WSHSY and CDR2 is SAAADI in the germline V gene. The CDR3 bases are TGCGCCAGCACTCCCGAGGGAAATCAGCCCCAGCATTTT. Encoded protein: CASTPEGNQPQHF.

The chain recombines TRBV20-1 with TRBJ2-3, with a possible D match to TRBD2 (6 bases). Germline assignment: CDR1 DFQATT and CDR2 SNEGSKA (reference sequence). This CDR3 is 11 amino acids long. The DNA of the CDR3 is TGCAGGGCGGGATCCCCAAGTACGCAGTATTTT. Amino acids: CRAGSPSTQYF.

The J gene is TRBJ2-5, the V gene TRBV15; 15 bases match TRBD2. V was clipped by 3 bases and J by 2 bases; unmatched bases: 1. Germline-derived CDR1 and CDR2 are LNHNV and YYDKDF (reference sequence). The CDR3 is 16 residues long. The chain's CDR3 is CATSRGLAGGQETQYF. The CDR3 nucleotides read TGTGCCACCAGCAGGGGACTAGCGGGGGGACAAGAGACCCAGTACTTC. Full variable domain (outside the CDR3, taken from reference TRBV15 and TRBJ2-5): DAMVIQNPRYQVTQFGKPVTLSCSQTLNHNVMYWYQQKSSQAPKLLFHYYDKDFNNEADTPDNFQSRRPNTSFCFLDIRSPGLGDTAMYLCATSRGLAGGQETQYFGPGTRLLVL.

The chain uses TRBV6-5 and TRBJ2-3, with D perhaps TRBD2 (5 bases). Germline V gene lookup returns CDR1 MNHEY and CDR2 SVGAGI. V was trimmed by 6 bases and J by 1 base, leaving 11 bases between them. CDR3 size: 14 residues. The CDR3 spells CASRLGEGTDTQYF. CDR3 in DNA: TGTGCCAGCAGACTAGGAGAAGGCACAGATACGCAGTATTTT.

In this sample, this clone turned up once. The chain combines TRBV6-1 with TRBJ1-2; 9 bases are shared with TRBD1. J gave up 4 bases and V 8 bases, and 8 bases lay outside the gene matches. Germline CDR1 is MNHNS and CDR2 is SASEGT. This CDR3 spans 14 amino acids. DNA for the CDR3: TGTGCCAGCGACCGGACAGGGGTGGGCTATGGCTACACCTTC. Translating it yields CASDRTGVGYGYTF.